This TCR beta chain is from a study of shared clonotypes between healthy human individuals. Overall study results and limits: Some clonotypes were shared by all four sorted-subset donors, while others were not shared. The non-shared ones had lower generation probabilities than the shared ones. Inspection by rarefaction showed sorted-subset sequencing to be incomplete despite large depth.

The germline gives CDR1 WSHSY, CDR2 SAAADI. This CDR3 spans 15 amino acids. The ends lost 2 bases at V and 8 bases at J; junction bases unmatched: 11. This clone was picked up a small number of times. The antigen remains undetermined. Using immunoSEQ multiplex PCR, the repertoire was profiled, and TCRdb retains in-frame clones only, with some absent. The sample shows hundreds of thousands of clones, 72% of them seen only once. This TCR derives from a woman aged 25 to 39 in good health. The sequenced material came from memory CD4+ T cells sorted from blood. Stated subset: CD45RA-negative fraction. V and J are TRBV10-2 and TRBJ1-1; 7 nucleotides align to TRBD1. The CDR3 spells CASSEQLTGTAEAFF. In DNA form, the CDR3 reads TGCGCCAGCAGTGAGCAACTTACCGGGACAGCCGAAGCTTTCTTT.